This T cell receptor beta chain was captured in a study of control samples from healthy donors and cancer patients. Sequenced by immunoSEQ multiplex PCR; TCRdb stores in-frame clones only, minus some. The repertoire holds approximately 120,000 clones, with around 92% as singletons. Germline CDR1 reads SQVTM; CDR2 reads ANQGSEA. The CDR3 totals 14 residues. Germline trimming cut 7 bases from V and 1 base from J; bases unmatched to any gene: 8. This chain links TRBV29-1 with TRBJ2-3; 7 bases line up with TRBD1. The material sequenced was PBMCs. This sequence originates from a man of 80 years or more with head and neck cancer. CDR3 residues: CSASIGQGTDTQYF. As DNA, the CDR3 is TGCAGCGCAAGTATCGGACAGGGCACAGATACGCAGTATTTT.